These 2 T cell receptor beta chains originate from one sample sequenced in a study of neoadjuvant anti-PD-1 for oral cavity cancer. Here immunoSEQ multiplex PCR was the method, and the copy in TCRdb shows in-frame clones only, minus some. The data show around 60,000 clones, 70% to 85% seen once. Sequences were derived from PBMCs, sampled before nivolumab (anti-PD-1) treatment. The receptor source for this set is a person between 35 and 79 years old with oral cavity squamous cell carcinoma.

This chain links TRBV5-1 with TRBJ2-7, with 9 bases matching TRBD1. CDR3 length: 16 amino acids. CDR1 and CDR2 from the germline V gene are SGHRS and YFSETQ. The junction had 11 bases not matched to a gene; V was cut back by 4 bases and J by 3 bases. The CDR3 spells CASSEGQGYVGYEQYF. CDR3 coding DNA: TGCGCCAGCAGCGAGGGACAGGGTTATGTCGGCTACGAGCAGTACTTC.

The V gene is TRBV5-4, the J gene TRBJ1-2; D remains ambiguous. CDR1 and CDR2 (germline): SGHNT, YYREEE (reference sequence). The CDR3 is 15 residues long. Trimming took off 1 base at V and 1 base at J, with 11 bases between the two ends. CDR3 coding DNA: TGTGCCAGCAGCTTGAGTTCGTCAGTTAACTATGGCTACACCTTC. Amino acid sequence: CASSLSSSVNYGYTF.